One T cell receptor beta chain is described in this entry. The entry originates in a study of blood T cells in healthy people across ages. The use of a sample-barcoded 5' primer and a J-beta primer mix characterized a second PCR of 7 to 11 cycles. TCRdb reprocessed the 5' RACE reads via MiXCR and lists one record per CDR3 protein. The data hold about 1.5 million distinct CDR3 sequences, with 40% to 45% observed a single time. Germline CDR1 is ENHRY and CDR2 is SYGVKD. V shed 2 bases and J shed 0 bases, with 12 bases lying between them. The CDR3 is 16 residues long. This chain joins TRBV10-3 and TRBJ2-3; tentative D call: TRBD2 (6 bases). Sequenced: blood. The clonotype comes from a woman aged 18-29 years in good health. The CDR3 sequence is CAISEPPGTSTDTQYF. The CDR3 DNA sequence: TGTGCCATCAGTGAGCCCCCGGGGACTAGCACAGATACGCAGTATTTT.